A selection of T cell receptor beta chains follows, all from one sample in a study of technical replicates of blood from several donors. Method: immunoSEQ multiplex PCR; TCRdb's copy keeps in-frame clones and lacks some. The data hold over 85,000 clones, with about 96% observed a single time. Sequenced input: T cells isolated from PBMCs. The receptors come from a human donor in good health. Each CDR3 is given with its conserved first and last residue. A D gene is named only where the DNA matches it firmly. Size tells how often a clone was seen (once, few, many) or the class of an expanded clone, and some rows leave it out.

abundance	v_gene	j_gene	d_gene	CDR3aa	CDR3nt
NA	TRBV6-5	TRBJ2-7	TRBD1	CASSYFRQGIPYEQYF	TGTGCCAGCAGTTACTTCCGACAGGGGATCCCCTACGAGCAGTACTTC
NA	TRBV25-1	TRBJ2-3	NA	CASRVRGLSTDTQYF	TGTGCCAGCAGGGTCAGGGGTTTAAGCACAGATACGCAGTATTTT
few	TRBV7-2	TRBJ1-2	NA	CASSLQGSDGYTF	TGTGCCAGCAGCTTACAGGGATCGGATGGCTACACCTTC
NA	TRBV4-3	TRBJ1-1	NA	CASSQYWAGTEAFF	TGCGCCAGCAGCCAATATTGGGCGGGTACTGAAGCTTTCTTT
NA	TRBV4-2	TRBJ2-5	TRBD1	CASSRDRSFQETQYF	TGTGCCAGCAGCCGGGACAGGAGTTTCCAAGAGACCCAGTACTTC
NA	TRBV11-2	TRBJ2-7	TRBD2	CASSIPLGTTYEQYF	TGTGCCAGCAGCATTCCGCTTGGGACTACCTACGAGCAGTACTTC
NA	TRBV28	TRBJ1-4	NA	CASSFHRDISEKLFF	TGTGCCAGCAGTTTCCATCGGGACATCTCCGAAAAACTGTTTTTT
NA	TRBV18	TRBJ1-1	TRBD1	CASSPRGQVNTEAFF	TGTGCCAGCTCACCACGGGGACAGGTGAACACTGAAGCTTTCTTT
NA	TRBV21-1	TRBJ1-5	NA	CASSKQGNHSNQPQHF	TGTGCCAGCAGCAAACAGGGAAACCATAGCAATCAGCCCCAGCATTTT
NA	TRBV19	TRBJ1-1	TRBD1	CASSEQGVLQAEAFF	TGTGCCAGTAGTGAACAGGGGGTGTTACAGGCTGAAGCTTTCTTT
NA	TRBV19	TRBJ2-5	TRBD1	CASTATGIEETQYF	TGTGCCAGTACCGCGACAGGGATCGAAGAGACCCAGTACTTC
NA	TRBV10-2	TRBJ1-2	NA	CASSSGDNNYGYTF	TGCGCCAGCTCCTCTGGGGACAACAACTATGGCTACACCTTC
NA	TRBV18	TRBJ2-1	TRBD2	CASSPGTSGSYEQFF	TGTGCCAGCTCCCCGGGGACTAGCGGGAGCTATGAGCAGTTCTTC
NA	TRBV10-3	TRBJ2-7	NA	CAISESGARRDYEQYF	TGTGCCATCAGTGAGTCAGGGGCAAGGAGGGACTACGAGCAGTACTTC